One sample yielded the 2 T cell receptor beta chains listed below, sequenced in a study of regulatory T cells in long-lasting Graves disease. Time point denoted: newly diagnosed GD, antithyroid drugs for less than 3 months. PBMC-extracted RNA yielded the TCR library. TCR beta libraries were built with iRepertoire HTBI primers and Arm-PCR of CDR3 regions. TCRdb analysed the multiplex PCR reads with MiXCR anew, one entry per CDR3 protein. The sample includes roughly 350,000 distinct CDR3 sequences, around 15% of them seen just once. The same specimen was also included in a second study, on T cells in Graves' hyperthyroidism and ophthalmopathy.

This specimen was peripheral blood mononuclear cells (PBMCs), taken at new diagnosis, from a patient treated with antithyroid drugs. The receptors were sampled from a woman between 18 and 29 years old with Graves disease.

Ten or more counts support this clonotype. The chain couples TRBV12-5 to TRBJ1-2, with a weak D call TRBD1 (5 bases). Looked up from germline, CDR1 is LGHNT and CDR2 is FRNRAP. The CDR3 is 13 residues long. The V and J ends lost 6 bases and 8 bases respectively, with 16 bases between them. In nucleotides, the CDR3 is TGTGCTAGTGGCCCGTCCGGGGGTCTGGGCTACACCTTC. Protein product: CASGPSGGLGYTF.

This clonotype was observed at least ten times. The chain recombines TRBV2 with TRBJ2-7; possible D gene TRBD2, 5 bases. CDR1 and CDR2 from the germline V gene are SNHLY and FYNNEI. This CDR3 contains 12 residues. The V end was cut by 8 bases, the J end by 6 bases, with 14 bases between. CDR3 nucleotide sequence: TGTGCCAGCGACTTAGACCGGGGCGAGCAGTACTTC. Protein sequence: CASDLDRGEQYF.